These 3 T cell receptor beta chains came from one sample sequenced in a study of identical twins. MiXCR was run by TCRdb on the 5' RACE reads, yielding one entry per CDR3 protein. Among around 490,000 distinct CDR3 sequences, about 22% were seen once, and the ten largest hold about 0.5%. The same sample was also used in a study of yellow fever vaccine responses in identical twins.

Sequencing was carried out using CD4+ T cells sorted from blood. The receptors stem from a woman between 18 and 29 years old in good health.

This clonotype was counted a few times. The chain is built from TRBV12-3 or TRBV12-4 and TRBJ1-1, with D possibly matching TRBD1 (5 bases). V gave up 3 bases and J gave up 11 bases, with 10 bases separating them. The CDR3 contains 11 residues. The CDR3 nucleotides are TGTGCCAGCAGTTTCGGGGCACGCGCTTTCTTT. It encodes CASSFGARAFF.

The genes are TRBV10-3 and TRBJ2-7; possibly TRBD1 for D (6 bases). V was shortened by 5 bases and J by 4 bases, with 12 bases between the two germline ends. Germline V gene data show CDR1 as ENHRY and CDR2 as SYGVKD. The CDR3 has 13 amino acids. The CDR3 DNA follows: TGTGCCATCAGTTCGTTAGGGACATACGAGCAGTACGTC. The encoded protein is CAISSLGTYEQYV.

This clonotype was detected only a few times. The chain joins TRBV20-1 to TRBJ2-7, with 9 bases lining up with TRBD2. The CDR3 is made up of 13 amino acids. Per germline, CDR1 DFQATT and CDR2 SNEGSKA (reference sequence). Trimming took 6 bases from V and 2 from J; bases not matched to a gene: 5. As DNA, the CDR3 is TGCAGTGCAGCCCGACTAGCGGCCTACGAGCAGTACTTC. This gives the protein CSAARLAAYEQYF.